This is a list of T cell receptor beta chains from one sample in a study of shared clonotypes between healthy human individuals. The assay was immunoSEQ multiplex PCR, and TCRdb's table has in-frame clones only and misses some. The sample carries about 560,000 clones, roughly 72% recorded once. The sequenced material came from PBMCs. The receptor set was obtained from a woman in her 40s in good health. Some clones in this sample may be carry-over from other donors' samples. Both conserved end residues are part of each CDR3. A D gene is named only where the DNA matches it firmly. For some rows the clone size is stated as once, few or many, or as a class when expanded; others skip it.

J	D	size	V	DNA	CDR3
TRBJ2-7	NA	NA	TRBV28	TGTGCCAGTTACAGGGATCCGCTCGAGCAGTACTTC	CASYRDPLEQYF
TRBJ2-5	TRBD2	NA	TRBV5-1	TGCGCCAGCAGCCCAAGGATAGCGGGAGGCTTGGGGGAGACCCAGTACTTC	CASSPRIAGGLGETQYF
TRBJ2-3	TRBD2	NA	TRBV5-8	TGTGCCAGCAGACGAATAAGCGGGAGGTTAGATACGCAGTATTTT	CASRRISGRLDTQYF
TRBJ1-1	NA	many	TRBV4-1	TGCGCCAGCAGCCAAGTGTGGGGGGCTTCGGTTCTAATGGACGCGAAAGACGAAGCTTTCTTT	CASSQVWGASVLMDAKDEAFF
TRBJ2-1	NA	NA	TRBV7-3	TGTGCCAGCAGCTCCCCCTCTAGCGTTGGTGAGCAGTTCTTC	CASSSPSSVGEQFF
TRBJ2-1	TRBD2	NA	TRBV15	TGTGCCACCAGCAGAGATTCTAGCGGCCCCTACAATGAGCAGTTCTTC	CATSRDSSGPYNEQFF
TRBJ2-7	NA	NA	TRBV7-2	TGTGCCAGCAGCCACCCGAACTGGGGAGAGCAGTACTTC	CASSHPNWGEQYF
TRBJ1-1	NA	NA	TRBV6-1	TGTGCCAGCACCGTGGGGGAGAACACTGAAGCTTTCTTT	CASTVGENTEAFF
TRBJ2-3	NA	NA	TRBV10-1	TGCGCCAGCAGAAGCGGTACTAGCACAGATACGCAGTATTTT	CASRSGTSTDTQYF
TRBJ1-2	TRBD1	NA	TRBV28	TGTGCCAGCAGTCCCCCGGGACAGGGGCCGAGTCGGGGCTACACCTTC	CASSPPGQGPSRGYTF
TRBJ1-2	NA	NA	TRBV19	TGTGCCAGTAGTTCTGACGGACGAAATGGCTACACCTTC	CASSSDGRNGYTF
TRBJ1-5	TRBD1	NA	TRBV19	TGTGCCAGTAGTATGGGACAGTACAATCAGCCCCAGCATTTT	CASSMGQYNQPQHF
TRBJ2-3	TRBD2	NA	TRBV19	TGTGCCACTAAGGGACCACTAGCGGGAGCCACAGATACGCAGTATTTT	CATKGPLAGATDTQYF
TRBJ2-7	TRBD2	NA	TRBV29-1	TGCAGCGTTGAGGGCCTAGCGGCAAACTACGAGCAGTACTTC	CSVEGLAANYEQYF
TRBJ2-1	NA	few	TRBV14	TGTGCCAGCAGCCAAGAATTATTTTCAAATTCCTACAATGAGCAGTTCTTC	CASSQELFSNSYNEQFF
TRBJ2-1	NA	NA	TRBV28	TGTGCCAGCAGTTTATGGCGGGACGGGAACAATGAGCAGTTCTTC	CASSLWRDGNNEQFF
TRBJ2-1	NA	NA	TRBV4-1	TGCGCCAGCAGCCGGACGGTTAGCTCCTACAATGAGCAGTTCTTC	CASSRTVSSYNEQFF
TRBJ2-5	TRBD2	NA	TRBV28	TGTGCCAGCAGCCCCCTACTAGCGGGAGGCCTTCGGAGAGAGACCCAGTACTTC	CASSPLLAGGLRRETQYF
TRBJ2-7	NA	NA	TRBV10-1	TGCGCCAGCAGTGCAGCGGGCGGCGCCTACGAGCAGTACTTC	CASSAAGGAYEQYF
TRBJ1-5	NA	NA	TRBV30	TGTGCCTGGAGTCGTTGGGAAGGCAATCAGCCCCAGCATTTT	CAWSRWEGNQPQHF
TRBJ2-1	TRBD2	NA	TRBV7-2	TGTGCCAGCAGCCCCAGCGGGAGTGGCTCTGAGCAGTTCTTC	CASSPSGSGSEQFF
TRBJ2-3	NA	many	TRBV18	TGTGCCAGCTCACCCCTCGGGACAAAGCCAGATACGCAGTATTTT	CASSPLGTKPDTQYF
TRBJ1-1	NA	NA	TRBV4-2	TGTGCCAGCAGCCAAGTTTGGGGGATGGTCGAAGGAGTCGCGTTTGGAGCTTTCTTT	CASSQVWGMVEGVAFGAFF
TRBJ1-3	NA	NA	TRBV11-2	TGTGCCAGCAGCTTATTCCCAGGGTCTGGAAACACCATATATTTT	CASSLFPGSGNTIYF
TRBJ2-5	NA	NA	TRBV27	TGTGCCAGCAGTTCGACGGAAGGGCCCCAGTACTTC	CASSSTEGPQYF
TRBJ2-7	NA	NA	TRBV6-1	TGTGCCAGCAGTGAGGGACGGAGCGGCAGCTCCTACGAGCAGTACTTC	CASSEGRSGSSYEQYF
TRBJ2-7	NA	NA	TRBV18	TGTGCCAGCTCACCACAGGGGTTCTCCTACGAGCAGTACTTC	CASSPQGFSYEQYF
TRBJ2-5	NA	NA	TRBV5-1	TGCGCCAGCAGCCCCCAAGGGGGAGTTGAAGAGACCCAGTACTTC	CASSPQGGVEETQYF
TRBJ2-3	TRBD2	NA	TRBV11-1	TGTGCCAGCAGCCCTCGGACTAGACTCCACACAGATACGCAGTATTTT	CASSPRTRLHTDTQYF
TRBJ1-3	NA	NA	TRBV30	TGTGCCTGGAGTCCCGGGGCATCTGGAAACACCATATATTTT	CAWSPGASGNTIYF
TRBJ2-3	TRBD1	NA	TRBV29-1	TGCAGCGTGCCCGACAGGGTTGGGACAGATACGCAGTATTTT	CSVPDRVGTDTQYF
TRBJ2-1	TRBD2	NA	TRBV29-1	TGCAGCGCCCGACCTGGGACTAGCGGGAGGGTTGAGGACAATGAGCAGTTCTTC	CSARPGTSGRVEDNEQFF
TRBJ2-1	TRBD2	NA	TRBV5-4	TGTGCCAGCAGCTTGTTCCTAGCGGAGGGGATAGGTGAGCAGTTCTTC	CASSLFLAEGIGEQFF
TRBJ2-7	TRBD1	once	TRBV19	TGTGCCAGTAGTGTTGGGACAGTACTACCCTACGAGCAGTACTTC	CASSVGTVLPYEQYF
TRBJ1-3	NA	NA	TRBV30	TGTGCCTGGATTTCCTCTGGAAACACCATATATTTT	CAWISSGNTIYF
TRBJ1-6	NA	NA	TRBV30	TGTGCCTGGAGTGGGGGGGGATCTAAGGGTAATTCACCCCTCCACTTT	CAWSGGGSKGNSPLHF
TRBJ2-5	NA	NA	TRBV5-6	TGTGCCAGCACCTCGCCGGGGGAGACCCAGTACTTC	CASTSPGETQYF
TRBJ2-6	NA	NA	TRBV25-1	TGTGCCAGCAGAGGGCAAACCGGGGCCAACGTCCTGACTTTC	CASRGQTGANVLTF
TRBJ2-7	TRBD2	NA	TRBV15	TGTGCCACCAGCAGAGGGGGACTAGCGGGAGTTAGCGAGCAGTACTTC	CATSRGGLAGVSEQYF
TRBJ1-4	NA	many	TRBV7-9	TGTGCCAGCAGCTTAGCCGACAGAGAAAAACTGTTTTTT	CASSLADREKLFF
TRBJ2-1	TRBD1	NA	TRBV15	TGTGCCACCAGCACTCCCCGGCAGGGGGACACTGAGCAGTTCTTC	CATSTPRQGDTEQFF
TRBJ2-7	TRBD1	NA	TRBV11-2	TGTGCCAGCAGCTTAGGACAGGGGATCTACGAGCAGTACTTC	CASSLGQGIYEQYF
TRBJ2-5	TRBD2	once	TRBV5-1	TGCGCCAGCAGCTTGGCTTCTAGCGGGAGTGGAGAGACCCAGTACTTC	CASSLASSGSGETQYF
TRBJ2-3	NA	NA	TRBV7-9	TGTGCCAGCAGCCCAGGGACTTTCACAGATACGCAGTATTTT	CASSPGTFTDTQYF
TRBJ2-6	NA	few	TRBV5-6	TGTGCCAGCAGCTTGGGGGCGTCTGGGGCCAACGTCCTGACTTTC	CASSLGASGANVLTF
TRBJ1-2	NA	many	TRBV5-1	TGCGCCAGCAGCTTGGACGCGGGGGACGAAGGCTACACCTTC	CASSLDAGDEGYTF
TRBJ2-5	NA	NA	TRBV18	TGTGCCAGCTCACCACCGTTAGGGCTCGAGACCCAGTACTTC	CASSPPLGLETQYF
TRBJ2-1	TRBD2	NA	TRBV5-1	TGCGCCAGCAGCTTGGGGACTAGCGGGAGTTACAATGAGCAGTTCTTC	CASSLGTSGSYNEQFF
TRBJ2-7	NA	NA	TRBV2	TGTGCCAGCAGTGACAAGGGGTCCCCCTCCGAGCAGTACTTC	CASSDKGSPSEQYF
TRBJ1-5	NA	NA	TRBV28	TGTGCCAGCAGGAGTAGCAATCAGCCCCAGCATTTT	CASRSSNQPQHF
TRBJ2-2	NA	once	TRBV2	TGTGCCAGCAGAGTCGGGGGTCAGAACACCGGGGAGCTGTTTTTT	CASRVGGQNTGELFF